This T cell receptor beta chain came from a study of T-cell reconstitution after alpha-beta-depleted transplantation in children (dated by TCRdb to 2016 to 2018). For the study in its entirety: Using TCR repertoire profiling, the study followed T-cell immune reconstitution in a quantitative way in children after TCRalphabeta/CD19-depleted allogeneic hematopoietic cell transplantation.

Study-wide findings and limitations: The apparently early alphabetaT-cell count recovery about two months after transplant was reportedly dependent on only several hundred rapidly expanded clones derived from non-depleted graft cells. Over the following months the frequencies of hyperexpanded clones went down, and after one year T-cell counts and TCRbeta diversity were mostly credited to newly produced T cells. In some patients, the high TCRbeta diversity seen at day 60 was put down to recipient T cells and intrathymic progenitors that had survived conditioning.

The germline V gene yields KGHSH for CDR1 and LQKENI for CDR2. The CDR3 starts with the cysteine, ends with the phenylalanine, and has 14 residues. The retained sequence is limited to the CDR3, 42 bases, with the frame set at the first base. The germline ends are 11 bases apart after V is trimmed by 2 bases and J by 3 bases. The protocol used for the library was PCR. TCRdb lists the instrument as Illumina HiSeq 2500. Molecular barcoding was employed in the preparation of TCR libraries, with unique molecular identifiers being used to normalize TCRbeta repertoire quantification. The raw public data were reprocessed by TCRdb itself: fastp quality trimming at Q25, MiXCR clonotype calling, in-frame beta chains only. Rows merge per CDR3 protein into single entries with the most common DNA and genes. The sample contains about a million distinct CDR3 sequences, under 30% of them found a single time. The ten largest make up roughly 27% of the sample.

This specimen's treatment or condition label, per the study, means: allogeneic hematopoietic cell transplantation with graft depleted of TCRalphabeta T cells and CD19 B cells. TCRalphabeta/CD19-depleted allogeneic hematopoietic cell grafts were given to the transplant recipients, all of whom were children. Comment on this clonotype: Its target antigen remains unknown. No quality values exist for individual bases; no much larger clone is one base distant.

This receptor was taken from a boy under three years old who had a stem cell transplant for SCID, so the T cells may come from the graft donor. The sequencing used PBMCs, mostly from graft donor cells, collected 360 days after TCRalphabeta/CD19-depleted stem cell transplant. The V and J segments used are TRBV18 and TRBJ2-7; the D gene is not confidently resolved. The CDR3 region reads CASSPTQVNYEQYF. In nucleotides, the sequence is TGTGCCAGCTCACCAACCCAGGTAAACTACGAGCAGTACTTC.